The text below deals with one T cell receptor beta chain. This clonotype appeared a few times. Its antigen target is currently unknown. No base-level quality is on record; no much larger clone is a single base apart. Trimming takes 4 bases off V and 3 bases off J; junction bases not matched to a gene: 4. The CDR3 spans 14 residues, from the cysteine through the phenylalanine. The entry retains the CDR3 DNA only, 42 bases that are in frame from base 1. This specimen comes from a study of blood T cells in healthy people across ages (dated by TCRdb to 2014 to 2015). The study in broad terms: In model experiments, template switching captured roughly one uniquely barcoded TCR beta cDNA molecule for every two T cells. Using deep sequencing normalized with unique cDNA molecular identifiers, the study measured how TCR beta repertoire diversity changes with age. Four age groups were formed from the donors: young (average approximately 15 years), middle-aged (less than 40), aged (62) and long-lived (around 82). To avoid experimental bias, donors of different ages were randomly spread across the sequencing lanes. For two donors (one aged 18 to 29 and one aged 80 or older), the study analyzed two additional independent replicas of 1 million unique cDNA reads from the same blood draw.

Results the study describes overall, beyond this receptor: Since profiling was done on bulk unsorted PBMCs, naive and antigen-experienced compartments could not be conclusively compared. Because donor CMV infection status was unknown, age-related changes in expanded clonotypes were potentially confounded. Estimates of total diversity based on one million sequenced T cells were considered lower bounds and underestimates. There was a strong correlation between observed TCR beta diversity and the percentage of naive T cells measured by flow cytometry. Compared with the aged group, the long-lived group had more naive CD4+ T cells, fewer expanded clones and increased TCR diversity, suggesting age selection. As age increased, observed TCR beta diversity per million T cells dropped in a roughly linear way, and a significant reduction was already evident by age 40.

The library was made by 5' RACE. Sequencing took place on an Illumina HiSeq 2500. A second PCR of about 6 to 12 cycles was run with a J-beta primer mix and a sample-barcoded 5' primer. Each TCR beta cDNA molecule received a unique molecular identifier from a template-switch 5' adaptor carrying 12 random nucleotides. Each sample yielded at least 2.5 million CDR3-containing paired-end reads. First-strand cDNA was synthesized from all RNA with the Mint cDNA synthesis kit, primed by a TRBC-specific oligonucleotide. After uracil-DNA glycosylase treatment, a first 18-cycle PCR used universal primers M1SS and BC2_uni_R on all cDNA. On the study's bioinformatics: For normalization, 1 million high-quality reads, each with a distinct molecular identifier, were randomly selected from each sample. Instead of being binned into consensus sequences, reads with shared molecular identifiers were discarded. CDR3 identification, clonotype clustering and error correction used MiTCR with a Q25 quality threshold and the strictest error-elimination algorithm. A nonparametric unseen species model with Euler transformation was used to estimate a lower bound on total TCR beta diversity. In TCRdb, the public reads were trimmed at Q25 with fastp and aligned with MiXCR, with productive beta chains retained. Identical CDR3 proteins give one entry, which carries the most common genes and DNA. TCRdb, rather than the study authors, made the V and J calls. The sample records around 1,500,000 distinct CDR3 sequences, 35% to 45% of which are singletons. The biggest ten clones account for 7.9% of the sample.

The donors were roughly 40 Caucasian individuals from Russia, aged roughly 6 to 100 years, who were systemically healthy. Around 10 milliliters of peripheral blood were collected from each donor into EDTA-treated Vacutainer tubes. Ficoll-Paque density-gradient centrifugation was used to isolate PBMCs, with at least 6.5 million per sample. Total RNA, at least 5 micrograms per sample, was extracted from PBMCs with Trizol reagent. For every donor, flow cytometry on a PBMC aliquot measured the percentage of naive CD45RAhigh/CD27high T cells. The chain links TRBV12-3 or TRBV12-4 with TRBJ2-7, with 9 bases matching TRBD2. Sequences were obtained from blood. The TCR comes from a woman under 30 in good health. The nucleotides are TGTGCCAGCAGTTATGGCGGGGGGGACTACGAGCAGTACTTC. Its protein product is CASSYGGGDYEQYF.